The present entry profiles one T cell receptor beta chain with its context. The antigen is not known. V was clipped by 7 bases and J by 8 bases, with 18 bases between them. CDR1 and CDR2 from the germline V gene are SGHAT and FQNNGV. This CDR3 spans 14 amino acids. Diagnoses were made from clinical symptoms, serum measures (thyroxine and TRAb), thyroid ultrasound and orbital computed tomography. Amplified regions were TCR beta CDR3 sequences from RNA transcripts. HTBI primers were employed in a first-round RT-PCR of the TCR CDR3. Via MiXCR, TCRdb re-called the multiplex PCR reads, giving one row per CDR3 protein. The repertoire has hundreds of thousands of distinct CDR3 sequences, around 20% of them found once; the top ten carry 16%. This record belongs to a study of T cells in Graves' hyperthyroidism and ophthalmopathy. Study at large: Sampling of peripheral blood happened at initial diagnosis, prior to any treatment.

Overall study findings and caveats: Most expanded thyroid clonotypes above 0.001 recurred in blood.

Material for sequencing was blood. This receptor was obtained from a woman between 45 and 65 years old with Graves' hyperthyroidism that later progressed to Graves' ophthalmopathy. This rearrangement joins TRBV11-2 to TRBJ2-1; D is perhaps TRBD1 or TRBD2 (6 bases each). The CDR3 loop reads CASIYTGGPYEQFF. CDR3 coding DNA: TGTGCCAGCATCTATACTGGGGGGCCGTATGAGCAGTTCTTC.